The T cell receptor (beta chain) under discussion was sequenced for a study of blood T cell repertoires in COVID-19. Study as a whole: Collection of acute and convalescent COVID-19 samples took place in the United States, Italy and Spain. Sample material is recorded as cDNA or gDNA derived from T cells, B-cell-depleted T cells, or PBMCs.

Original data processing: Estimates of nucleated cell counts were drawn from the amplification of reference gene primers. This table comes from immunoSEQ multiplex PCR, and its TCRdb copy is limited to in-frame clones, with some not included. For V, J and clone size, that table is used; D and trimming come from the DNA. The sample records about 140,000 clones, 75% to 90% being singletons. The germline CDR1 and CDR2 sequences are LNHDA and SQIVND (reference sequence). Trimming cost V 2 bases and J 3 bases; bases outside gene matches: 6. The CDR3 is made up of 16 amino acids. This TCR derives from a man aged 70-80 years who had recovered from COVID-19. The genes are TRBV19 and TRBJ2-1; 8 bases agree with TRBD2. Sequencing was performed on peripheral blood. For the CDR3, the DNA is TGTGCCAGTAGTATACGCCGGGGGGGGGTCTACAATGAGCAGTTCTTC. Translation: CASSIRRGGVYNEQFF.